The clone carrying this T cell receptor beta chain appeared a few times. Its antigen is as yet unknown. The V gene's germline CDR1 is MNHEY and CDR2 SVGEGT. V was cut by 6 bases and J by 1 base, with 15 bases left in between. The CDR3 extends over 15 amino acids. The data originate from a study of T cells after yellow fever vaccination. General study results and limits: Clonotypes found in both CD4 and CD8 compartments made up a small share.

TCRdb re-called the 5' RACE reads through MiXCR, storing one row per CDR3 protein. The profile covers about 300,000 distinct CDR3 sequences, with around 6.8% appearing a single time and roughly a sixth taken by the ten largest. This sequence originates from a man aged 18 to 30 who received the YFV17D yellow fever vaccine. The chain is built from TRBV6-2 or TRBV6-3 and TRBJ1-1; D ambiguous. Specimen: PBMCs, collected roughly 47 days after the first yellow fever vaccination. In nucleotides, the CDR3 is TGTGCCAGCAGCTTGCGAGCCAGACCGAACACTGAAGCTTTCTTT. It specifies CASSLRARPNTEAFF.